This entry features one T cell receptor beta chain sequence. Its antigen is unidentified. TCRdb redid the calling of the 5' RACE reads with MiXCR, one entry per CDR3 protein. The sample has 1.5 million to 2 million distinct CDR3 sequences; 25% to 35% are singletons. The sample belongs to a study of identical twins. Study outcomes and limitations: These conclusions were based on statistical analysis (cross-sectional, not following the same donors). Excess sharing between twins was weaker in beta out-of-frame sequences.

J lost 4 bases, V lost 8 bases, and 18 bases had no gene match. The CDR3 loop spans 18 amino acids. From germline, CDR1 is SGHTA and CDR2 FQGNSA. With no exceptions, donors were healthy Caucasians. The J gene is TRBJ2-3, the V gene TRBV7-2; 10 bases align to TRBD2. What was sequenced was cord blood. The TCR was taken from a newborn girl in good health. The CDR3 loop is CASGVPTIAGGRADTQYF. CDR3 bases: TGTGCCAGCGGCGTACCTACTATAGCGGGGGGACGAGCAGATACGCAGTATTTT.